This T cell receptor beta chain was found in a study of early T cells in non-severe SARS-CoV-2 infection. About the study: Unsorted whole-blood RNA was sequenced in bulk, leaving chains unpaired.

Germline values: CDR1 SQVTM, CDR2 ANQGSEA. CDR3 size: 13 residues. The V and J ends lost 4 bases and 4 bases, in that order; junction bases with no gene match: 3. Individual cDNA molecules each received unique molecular identifiers attached to them. TCRdb passed the 5' RACE reads through MiXCR, listing each CDR3 protein once. Here the sample spans around 80,000 distinct CDR3 sequences, over 9% being singletons. This clonotype was recorded at least ten times. The specimen comprised whole blood, sampled at baseline. The V call is TRBV29-1, the J call TRBJ1-5; 8 bases line up with TRBD1. The source is an adult who was a healthcare worker with PCR-confirmed SARS-CoV-2 infection or an uninfected control (not recorded which). CDR3 coding DNA: TGCAGCGTTGGGACAGGGTTGAATCAGCCCCAGCATTTT. Protein: CSVGTGLNQPQHF. The complete variable domain, with remaining parts taken from reference TRBV29-1 and TRBJ1-5, reads SAVISQKPSRDICQRGTSLTIQCQVDSQVTMMFWYRQQPGQSLTLIATANQGSEATYESGFVIDKFPISRPNLTFSTLTVSNMSPEDSSIYLCSVGTGLNQPQHFGDGTRLSIL.